The clone carrying this T cell receptor beta chain was seen a handful of times. This sample was included in a study of blood T cell repertoires in COVID-19. Overall study context: Sample material is recorded as cDNA or gDNA derived from T cells, B-cell-depleted T cells, or PBMCs.

The method was immunoSEQ multiplex PCR; TCRdb's version includes in-frame clones alone and lacks a portion of them. Of more than 150,000 clones listed, 84% were seen once; the top ten hold under 15%. V dropped 4 bases and J dropped 4 bases, with 15 bases sitting between them. Germline V gene data show CDR1 as SGHRS and CDR2 as YFSETQ. The CDR3 is made up of 15 amino acids. J is TRBJ1-5 and V is TRBV5-1; no clear D. The clonotype was recovered from a man under 40 with active or convalescent COVID-19. The sequenced sample consisted of peripheral blood. CDR3 residues: CASSPWAGGNQPQHF. In nucleotides, the CDR3 is TGCGCCAGCAGCCCTTGGGCAGGCGGGAATCAGCCCCAGCATTTT.